This T cell receptor beta chain was captured in a study of cytomegalovirus exposure and HLA in healthy donors. Findings and limits, study-wide: Specificity of a few CMV-associated chains for CMV antigens was verified in vitro. Cytomegalovirus association was assigned to 150 to 200 TCR beta chains.

Notes on this clone: Its antigen is unknown.

This CDR3 has 13 residues. Germline values: CDR1 MDHEN, CDR2 SYDVKM. The V gene end was trimmed by 7 bases and the J gene end by 4 bases; junction bases not matched to a gene: 6. Only in-frame clones appear in the TCRdb table, and some are missing; sequencing was by immunoSEQ multiplex PCR. The sample holds 300,000 to 400,000 clones, 86% seen once. Sequenced: PBMCs. This chain links TRBV28 with TRBJ2-5; 7 bases are shared with TRBD1. The receptor comes from a woman aged 18-35 years in good health and CMV-seronegative. CDR3 protein: CASTKGTAETQYF. In DNA, the CDR3 is TGTGCCAGCACGAAGGGGACAGCAGAGACCCAGTACTTC.